This TCR beta chain was identified during a study of blood T cell repertoires in COVID-19. In assigning cohorts, the study relied on participant-reported clinical history. Using immunoSEQ multiplex PCR, the repertoire was profiled, and TCRdb retains in-frame clones only, with some absent. The data show hundreds of thousands of clones, 87% seen once. Looked up from germline, CDR1 is LGHNT and CDR2 is FRNRAP. V was shortened by 4 bases and J by 2 bases, with 15 bases between the two germline ends. The CDR3 length is 16 residues. The sample consisted of PBMCs or T cells enriched from blood (not recorded which). The TCR originated in a woman in her 40s who had recovered from COVID-19. The rearrangement links TRBV12-5 to TRBJ2-1; no reliable D call. CDR3 amino acids: CASGSSISRTYNEQFF. The CDR3 bases are TGTGCTAGTGGTTCCTCGATTTCGCGGACCTACAATGAGCAGTTCTTC.